One and the same sample provided the 24 T cell receptor beta chains below, sequenced in a study of blood T cell repertoires in COVID-19. Sequencing was performed with immunoSEQ multiplex PCR; in TCRdb, only in-frame clones are kept and a portion is missing. The repertoire holds around 69,000 clones, 85% seen once, with approximately 25% in the top ten. Sample: peripheral blood. These receptors all stem from a man aged 50 or older with acute or convalescent COVID-19.

The chain uses TRBV9 and TRBJ2-3; D unresolved. There are 14 residues in the CDR3. CDR1 is SGDLS and CDR2 is YYNGEE in the germline V gene. Trimming cost V 3 bases and J 4 bases, with 12 bases left between them. The DNA of the CDR3 is TGTGCCAGCAGCGCCTCTAGGTTCCCAGATACGCAGTATTTT. It translates to CASSASRFPDTQYF. The variable domain in full, with the rest retrieved from reference TRBV9 and TRBJ2-3, is DSGVTQTPKHLITATGQRVTLRCSPRSGDLSVYWYQQSLDQGLQFLIQYYNGEERAKGNILERFSAQQFPDLHSELNLSSLELGDSALYFCASSASRFPDTQYFGPGTRLTVL.

This chain links TRBV29-1 with TRBJ2-1; possibly TRBD1 for D (6 bases). V lost 4 bases to trimming and J lost 5 bases, with 9 bases between them. This CDR3 comprises 12 residues. CDR1 is SQVTM and CDR2 is ANQGSEA in the germline V gene. CDR3 amino acids: CSVVRGNNEQFF. CDR3 DNA sequence: TGCAGCGTTGTCAGGGGAAACAATGAGCAGTTCTTC.

The rearrangement uses TRBV6-6 and TRBJ2-3; D is ambiguous. The germline CDR1 and CDR2 sequences are MNHNY and SVGAGI (reference sequence). The V end lost 7 bases, the J end lost 2 bases, and 13 bases lay between the germline ends. The CDR3 runs 14 residues. The CDR3 protein is CASIAAAHTDTQYF. CDR3 in DNA: TGTGCCAGCATCGCGGCGGCCCACACAGATACGCAGTATTTT.

This clone came up once. The chain uses TRBV11-2 and TRBJ2-2, with 7 nucleotides matching TRBD2. V was clipped by 0 bases and J by 2 bases; unmatched bases: 6. The CDR3 runs 17 residues. The germline V gene encodes CDR1 SGHAT and CDR2 FQNNGV. CDR3 sequence: CASSLDLGGGNTGELFF. The CDR3 DNA reads as TGTGCCAGCAGCTTAGATCTGGGCGGGGGTAACACCGGGGAGCTGTTTTTT.

This clone was seen a few times. The rearrangement links TRBV6-2 or TRBV6-3 to TRBJ1-5; a possible D gene is TRBD1 (5 bases). Trimming took off 4 bases at V and 5 bases at J, with 30 bases between the two ends. This CDR3 comprises 20 residues. Germline CDR1 reads MNHEY; CDR2 reads SVGEGT. In DNA, the CDR3 is TGTGCCAGCAGTTCTTACTCGATCTCAGGTTTCAGGGTTGAGGATCAGCCCCAGCATTTT. It translates to CASSSYSISGFRVEDQPQHF.

CDR3 nucleotides: TGTGCCAGCAGCCAAGATTCACTAGCGGTTAGTGAGCAGTTCTTC. Amino acids: CASSQDSLAVSEQFF. This chain joins TRBV3-1 (or the pseudogene TRBV3-2) and TRBJ2-1, with 8 bases matching TRBD2. J gave up 9 bases and V 0 bases, and 7 bases lay outside the gene matches. The CDR3 is 15 amino acids. CDR1 and CDR2 from the germline V gene are LGHDT and YNNKEL (reference sequence).

The chain uses TRBV29-1 and TRBJ1-2, with D possibly matching TRBD1 (5 bases). Germline V gives CDR1 SQVTM, CDR2 ANQGSEA. The V end lost 6 bases, the J end lost 2 bases, and 25 bases lay between the germline ends. The CDR3 is made up of 17 amino acids. The DNA for the CDR3 is TGCAGCGTAACCAACCGTTGGGCAGGGAAGGGAAACTATGGCTACACCTTC. It specifies CSVTNRWAGKGNYGYTF. Full variable domain (missing parts from reference TRBV29-1 and TRBJ1-2): SAVISQKPSRDICQRGTSLTIQCQVDSQVTMMFWYRQQPGQSLTLIATANQGSEATYESGFVIDKFPISRPNLTFSTLTVSNMSPEDSSIYLCSVTNRWAGKGNYGYTFGSGTRLTVV.

The chain carries TRBV6-5 and TRBJ2-7; D remains ambiguous. The length of the CDR3 is 12 residues. Trimming took 6 bases from V and 7 from J, leaving 13 bases between them. CDR1 MNHEY and CDR2 SVGAGI come from the germline V gene. Here the CDR3 DNA reads TGTGCCAGCAGGCCACCCTTCGGGGAGCAGTACTTC. It is translated as CASRPPFGEQYF.

The chain is built from TRBV5-1 and TRBJ1-6; 9 bases align to TRBD1. Germline trimming cut 4 bases from V and 8 bases from J; bases unmatched to any gene: 10. The CDR3 runs to 16 residues. The germline V gene encodes CDR1 SGHRS and CDR2 YFSETQ. The CDR3 sequence is CASSPGQGDSHSPLHF. Here the CDR3 DNA reads TGCGCCAGCAGCCCGGGACAGGGAGATTCGCATTCACCCCTCCACTTT.

The CDR3 loop reads CASSQNYRGDTEAFF. CDR3 nucleotide sequence: TGTGCCAGCAGCCAAAACTACAGGGGTGACACTGAAGCTTTCTTT. J is TRBJ1-1 and V is TRBV4-2, with 7 nucleotides matching TRBD1. The length of the CDR3 is 15 residues. Trimming removed 2 bases from V and 3 bases from J; junction bases left unmatched: 6. Germline CDR1 reads LGHNA; CDR2 reads YNFKEQ.

J is TRBJ1-2 and V is TRBV11-2; TRBD1 matches at 11 bases. Trimming took 4 bases from V and 7 from J; bases not matched to a gene: 5. The germline CDR1 and CDR2 sequences are SGHAT and FQNNGV. The CDR3 is 14 amino acids. The chain's CDR3 is CASSSGQGARGYTF. The CDR3 nucleotides read TGTGCCAGCAGCTCTGGACAGGGGGCCCGTGGCTACACCTTC.

The CDR3, as DNA: TGTGCCAGCAGCTTATTACAGGAGAACACTGAAGCTTTCTTT. As protein: CASSLLQENTEAFF. The chain recombines TRBV7-9 with TRBJ1-1; D may be TRBD1 (5 bases). The germline V gene has CDR1 SEHNR and CDR2 FQNEAQ (reference sequence). Trimming pared 2 bases from V and 1 base from J, leaving 8 bases between. The CDR3 consists of 14 residues.

The chain couples TRBV3-1 (or the pseudogene TRBV3-2) to TRBJ2-5; the match to TRBD2 covers 9 bases. Germline trimming cut 0 bases from V and 2 bases from J; bases unmatched to any gene: 4. The CDR3 is 16 amino acids. Germline V gene lookup returns CDR1 LGHDT and CDR2 YNNKEL (reference sequence). CDR3 DNA: TGTGCCAGCAGCCAAGATACCAGCGGGGGGCAAGAGACCCAGTACTTC. It encodes CASSQDTSGGQETQYF.

The chain carries TRBV6-5 and TRBJ2-1; a weak D match, TRBD1 (6 bases). Trimming pared 10 bases from V and 5 bases from J, leaving 21 bases between. CDR1 is MNHEY, CDR2 SVGAGI, per germline. This CDR3 has 15 amino acids. CDR3 protein: CATALSRTVDNEQFF. Written as DNA, the CDR3 is TGTGCCACCGCCCTGAGTAGGACAGTTGACAATGAGCAGTTCTTC.

This clone was seen a few times. The rearrangement joins TRBV19 to TRBJ1-2; D ambiguous. The CDR3 is made up of 13 amino acids. Trimming took 8 bases from V and 10 from J, leaving 20 bases between them. Looked up from germline, CDR1 is LNHDA and CDR2 is SQIVND (reference sequence). This chain's CDR3 is CASSTTGRNDYTF. DNA for the CDR3: TGTGCCAGTTCCACGACGGGTCGAAATGACTACACCTTC.

DNA of the CDR3: TGTGCCATCAACCCCTCGGCGGAGGCGAACTATGGCTACACCTTC. This encodes CAINPSAEANYGYTF. The chain recombines TRBV10-3 with TRBJ1-2, with D unresolved. Trimming stripped 7 bases from V and 2 bases from J, with 17 bases between. The CDR3 length is 15 residues. Looked up from germline, CDR1 is ENHRY and CDR2 is SYGVKD.

This clone was found a few times. The V gene is TRBV7-3, the J gene TRBJ2-1; TRBD2 agrees at 9 bases. CDR1 is SGHTA, CDR2 FQGTGA, per germline. There are 15 residues in the CDR3. The J segment lost 6 bases and the V segment lost 2 bases, leaving 5 bases of the junction unmatched. The CDR3 DNA follows: TGTGCCAGCAGCTTACGTCCTAGCGGGGCCAATGAGCAGTTCTTC. Amino acid sequence: CASSLRPSGANEQFF.

This chain joins TRBV7-9 and TRBJ2-5, with 8 nucleotides matching TRBD1. The CDR3 is made up of 15 amino acids. The V and J ends lost 3 bases and 7 bases, in that order; junction bases with no gene match: 10. The V gene's germline CDR1 is SEHNR and CDR2 FQNEAQ (reference sequence). The CDR3 loop reads CASSFDPDRARTQYF. Here the CDR3 DNA reads TGTGCCAGCAGCTTCGATCCGGACAGGGCTAGGACCCAGTACTTC.

This sequence joins TRBV7-8 and TRBJ2-3, with 9 bases identical to TRBD2. Germline V lookup: CDR1 SGHVS, CDR2 FQNEAQ. The CDR3 is 15 amino acids. After removal of 1 base from V and 4 bases from J, the junction contained 3 bases not matched to a gene. CDR3 amino acids: CASSLVGGGADTQYF. The CDR3 DNA reads TGTGCCAGCAGCTTAGTGGGCGGGGGGGCAGATACGCAGTATTTT.

The V and J genes are TRBV6-1 and TRBJ2-7; 11 positions match TRBD2. The ends lost 2 bases at V and 2 bases at J; junction bases unmatched: 5. The CDR3 sequence is 16 residues long. Germline V CDR1 and CDR2: MNHNS, SASEGT. Here the CDR3 reads CASSEFASGGPYEQYF. DNA of the CDR3: TGTGCCAGCAGTGAATTCGCTAGCGGGGGGCCCTACGAGCAGTACTTC.

The V gene is TRBV19, the J gene TRBJ2-2, with D tentatively TRBD1 (6 bases). V lost 6 bases to trimming and J lost 4 bases, with 15 bases between them. This CDR3 comprises 15 residues. Germline V gives CDR1 LNHDA, CDR2 SQIVND (reference sequence). The CDR3 DNA is TGTGCCAGTAGCAACAGGGTCTCGGGCACCGGGGAGCTGTTTTTT. This translates into CASSNRVSGTGELFF.

The gene calls are TRBV6-5 and TRBJ1-1, with D uncertain. This CDR3 comprises 11 residues. CDR1 is MNHEY and CDR2 is SVGAGI in the germline V gene. V dropped 7 bases and J dropped 4 bases, with 7 bases sitting between them. In DNA, the CDR3 is TGTGCCAGCACCCGGTCCACTGAAGCTTTCTTT. This sequence encodes CASTRSTEAFF.

This clone occurred once. An end of the junction does not agree with germline; a read error may underlie this. The chain uses TRBV28 and TRBJ1-1; D remains ambiguous. From germline, CDR1 is MDHEN and CDR2 SYDVKM. CDR3 length: 17 residues. CDR3 nucleotides: TGTGCCAGCACTCTTCGCCGACTAATAAGAAAGAACGCTGAAGCTTTCTTT. This codes for CASTLRRLIRKNAEAFF.

The chain combines TRBV4-1 with TRBJ2-5, with D possibly TRBD1 on 7 matching bases. The CDR3 contains 15 residues. The germline CDR1 and CDR2 sequences are MGHRA and YSYEKL. V was shortened by 8 bases and J by 5 bases, with 21 bases between the two germline ends. The CDR3 is CASCLEPTGRETQYF. The CDR3, as DNA: TGCGCCAGCTGCCTAGAACCGACAGGGAGGGAGACCCAGTACTTC.